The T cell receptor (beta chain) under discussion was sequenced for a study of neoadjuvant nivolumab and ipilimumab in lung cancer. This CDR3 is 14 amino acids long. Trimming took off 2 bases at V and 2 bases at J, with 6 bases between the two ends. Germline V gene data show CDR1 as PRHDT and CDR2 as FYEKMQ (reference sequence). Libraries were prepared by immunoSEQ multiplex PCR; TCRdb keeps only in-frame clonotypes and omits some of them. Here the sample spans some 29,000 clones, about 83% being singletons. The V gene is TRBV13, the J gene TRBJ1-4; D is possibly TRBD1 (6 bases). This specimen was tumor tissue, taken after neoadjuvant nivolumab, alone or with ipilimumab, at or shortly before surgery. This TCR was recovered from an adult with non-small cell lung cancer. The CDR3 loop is CASSLQGTNEKLFF. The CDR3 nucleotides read TGTGCCAGCAGCTTACAGGGGACTAATGAAAAACTGTTTTTT.